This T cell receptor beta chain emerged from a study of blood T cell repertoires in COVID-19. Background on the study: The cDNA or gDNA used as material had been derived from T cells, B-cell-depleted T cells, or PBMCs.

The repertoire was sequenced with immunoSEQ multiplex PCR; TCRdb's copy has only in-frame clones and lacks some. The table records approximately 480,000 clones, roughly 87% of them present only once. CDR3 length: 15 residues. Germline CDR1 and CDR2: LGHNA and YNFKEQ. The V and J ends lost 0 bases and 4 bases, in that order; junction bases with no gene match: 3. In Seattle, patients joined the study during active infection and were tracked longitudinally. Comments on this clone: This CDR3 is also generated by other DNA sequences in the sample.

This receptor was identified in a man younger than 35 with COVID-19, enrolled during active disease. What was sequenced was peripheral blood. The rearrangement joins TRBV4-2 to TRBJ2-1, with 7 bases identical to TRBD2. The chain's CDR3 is CASSQDGGGYNEQFF. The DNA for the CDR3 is TGTGCCAGCAGCCAAGATGGGGGAGGGTACAATGAGCAGTTCTTC.